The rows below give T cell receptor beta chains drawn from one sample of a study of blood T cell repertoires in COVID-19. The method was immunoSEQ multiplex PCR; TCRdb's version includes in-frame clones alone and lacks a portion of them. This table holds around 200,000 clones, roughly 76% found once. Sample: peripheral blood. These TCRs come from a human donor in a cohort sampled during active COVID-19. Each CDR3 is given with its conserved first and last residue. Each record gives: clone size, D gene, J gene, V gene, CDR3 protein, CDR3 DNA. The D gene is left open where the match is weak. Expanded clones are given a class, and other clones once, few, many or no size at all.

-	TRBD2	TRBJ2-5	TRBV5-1	CASSTGGLAGWETQYF	TGCGCCAGCAGCACCGGGGGACTAGCGGGATGGGAGACCCAGTACTTC
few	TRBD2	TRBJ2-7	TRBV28	CASSLWSGSAPVEQYF	TGTGCCAGCAGTTTGTGGAGCGGGAGTGCCCCGGTCGAGCAGTACTTC
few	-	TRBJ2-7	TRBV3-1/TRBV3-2	CASSQGMGPSYYEQYF	TGTGCCAGCAGCCAAGGAATGGGGCCAAGTTATTACGAGCAGTACTTC
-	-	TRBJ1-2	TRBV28	CASSFSSFGYTF	TGTGCCAGCAGTTTTTCTTCCTTTGGCTACACCTTC
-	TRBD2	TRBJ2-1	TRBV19	CASTESGRVSNEQFF	TGTGCCAGTACCGAGAGCGGGAGGGTCTCCAATGAGCAGTTCTTC
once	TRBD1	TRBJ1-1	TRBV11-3	CASSSGQGFEAFF	TGTGCCAGCAGCTCCGGACAGGGTTTTGAAGCTTTCTTT
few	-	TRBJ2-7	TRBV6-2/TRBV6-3	CASSDLQGYEQYF	TGTGCCAGCAGTGATTTACAGGGCTACGAGCAGTACTTC
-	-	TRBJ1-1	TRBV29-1	CSVAGQNTEAFF	TGCAGCGTTGCGGGACAGAACACTGAAGCTTTCTTT
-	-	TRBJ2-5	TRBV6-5	CASSSGRRAFQETQYF	TGTGCCAGCAGTTCCGGTCGGCGGGCCTTCCAAGAGACCCAGTACTTC
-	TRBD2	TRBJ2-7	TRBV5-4	CASSGTSGTYEQYF	TGTGCCAGCAGCGGGACTAGCGGGACCTACGAGCAGTACTTC
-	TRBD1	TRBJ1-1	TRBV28	CASRPPTGGMNTEAFF	TGTGCCAGCAGACCTCCTACAGGGGGAATGAACACTGAAGCTTTCTTT
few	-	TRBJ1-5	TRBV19	CASSNSGLLNQPQHF	TGTGCCAGTAGTAACTCGGGACTTCTCAATCAGCCCCAGCATTTT
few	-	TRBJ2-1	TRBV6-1	CASSEEGGGHNEQFF	TGTGCCAGCAGTGAAGAAGGGGGGGGACACAATGAGCAGTTCTTC
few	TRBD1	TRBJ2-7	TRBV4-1	CASSQTSGTGGYEQYF	TGCGCCAGCAGCCAAACTTCCGGGACAGGGGGTTACGAGCAGTACTTC
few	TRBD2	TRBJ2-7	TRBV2	CASTPGTTGTSGIYEQYF	TGTGCCAGCACCCCCGGGACAACGGGGACTAGCGGGATTTACGAGCAGTACTTC
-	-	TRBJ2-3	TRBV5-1	CASSLVSSTDTQYF	TGCGCCAGCAGCTTGGTTTCAAGCACAGATACGCAGTATTTT
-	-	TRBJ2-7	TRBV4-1	CASSQGWGRSQYF	TGCGCCAGCAGCCAAGGGTGGGGCCGATCTCAGTACTTC
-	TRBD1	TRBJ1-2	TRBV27	CASSSAGGDYGYTF	TGTGCCAGCAGTTCGGCAGGGGGCGACTATGGCTACACCTTC
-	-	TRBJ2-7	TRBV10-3	CAISEAGRTYEQYF	TGTGCCATCAGTGAAGCCGGGAGAACCTACGAGCAGTACTTC
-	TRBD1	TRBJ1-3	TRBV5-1	CASSLGDRRTGSGNTIYF	TGCGCCAGCAGCTTGGGGGACCGACGGACAGGCTCTGGAAACACCATATATTTT
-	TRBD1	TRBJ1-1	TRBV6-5	CASSPSTGVNTEAFF	TGTGCCAGCAGCCCCTCCACAGGGGTGAACACTGAAGCTTTCTTT
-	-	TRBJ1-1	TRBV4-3	CASSQDPPGMNTEAFF	TGCGCCAGCAGCCAAGATCCCCCAGGGATGAACACTGAAGCTTTCTTT
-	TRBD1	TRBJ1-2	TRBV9	CASSDTGAYGYTF	TGTGCCAGCAGCGACACAGGGGCCTATGGCTACACCTTC
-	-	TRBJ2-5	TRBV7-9	CASSLGYSTVQETQYF	TGTGCCAGCAGCTTAGGATATTCTACCGTCCAAGAGACCCAGTACTTC
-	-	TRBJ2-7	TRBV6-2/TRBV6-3	CASSMRYEQYF	TGTGCCAGCAGTATGAGGTACGAGCAGTACTTC
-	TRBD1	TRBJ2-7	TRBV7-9	CASSFNRLGAGGYEQYF	TGTGCCAGCAGCTTCAACCGGCTTGGAGCAGGGGGCTACGAGCAGTACTTC
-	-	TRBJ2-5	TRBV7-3	CASSLVAGIWETQYF	TGTGCCAGCAGCTTAGTGGCGGGTATCTGGGAGACCCAGTACTTC
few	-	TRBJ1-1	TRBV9	CASSVAINTEAFF	TGTGCCAGCAGCGTAGCTATCAACACTGAAGCTTTCTTT
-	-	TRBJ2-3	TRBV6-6	CASSYIQGTDTQYF	TGTGCCAGCAGTTACATTCAGGGCACAGATACGCAGTATTTT
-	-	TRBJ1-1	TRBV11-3	CASSFSGEGTEAFF	TGTGCCAGCAGCTTTTCCGGGGAGGGTACTGAAGCTTTCTTT
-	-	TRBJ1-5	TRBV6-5	CATEGGGGQPQHF	TGTGCCACCGAAGGGGGGGGAGGACAGCCCCAGCATTTT
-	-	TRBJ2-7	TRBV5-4	CASSLLAGDEQYF	TGTGCCAGCAGCCTGCTTGCGGGTGACGAGCAGTACTTC
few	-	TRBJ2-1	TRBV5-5	CASSLLGRDEQFF	TGTGCCAGCAGCTTGCTTGGGCGCGATGAGCAGTTCTTC
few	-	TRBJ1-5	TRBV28	CASSPLLGYSNQPQHF	TGTGCCAGCAGTCCCCTTCTAGGTTATAGCAATCAGCCCCAGCATTTT
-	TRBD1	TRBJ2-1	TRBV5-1	CASSLGDSSYNEQFF	TGCGCCAGCAGCTTGGGGGACAGTTCCTACAATGAGCAGTTCTTC
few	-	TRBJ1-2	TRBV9	CASSVEAQGQNGYTF	TGTGCCAGCAGCGTAGAAGCCCAGGGGCAGAATGGCTACACCTTC
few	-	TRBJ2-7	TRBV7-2	CASSFGGPSSYEQYF	TGTGCCAGCAGCTTTGGAGGTCCTAGCTCCTACGAGCAGTACTTC
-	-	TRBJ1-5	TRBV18	CASSPEFRGYSNQPQHF	TGTGCCAGCTCACCAGAATTCCGCGGATATAGCAATCAGCCCCAGCATTTT
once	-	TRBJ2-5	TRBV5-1	CASSPEAPPETQYF	TGCGCCAGCAGCCCCGAGGCGCCCCCGGAGACCCAGTACTTC
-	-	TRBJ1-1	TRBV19	CASSRTEALNTEAFF	TGTGCCAGTAGTAGGACAGAGGCATTGAACACTGAAGCTTTCTTT
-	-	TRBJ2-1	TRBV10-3	CAISERLGYEQFF	TGTGCCATCAGTGAGAGACTAGGGTATGAGCAGTTCTTC
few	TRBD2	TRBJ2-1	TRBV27	CASSLFGEGLNEQFF	TGTGCCAGCAGTTTGTTCGGGGAGGGGCTCAATGAGCAGTTCTTC
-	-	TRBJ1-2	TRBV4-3	CASSQVSGGEYGYTF	TGCGCCAGCAGCCAAGTGTCAGGAGGGGAGTATGGCTACACCTTC
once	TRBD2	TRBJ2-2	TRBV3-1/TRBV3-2	CASSQSGRAVAGELFF	TGTGCCAGCAGCCAATCCGGGAGGGCCGTTGCCGGGGAGCTGTTTTTT
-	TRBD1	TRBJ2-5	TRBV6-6	CASSQRTGRWAQETQYF	TGTGCCAGCAGTCAACGGACAGGGCGATGGGCACAAGAGACCCAGTACTTC
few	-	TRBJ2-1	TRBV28	CASRWTEDGYNEQFF	TGTGCCAGCAGGTGGACTGAAGACGGCTACAATGAGCAGTTCTTC
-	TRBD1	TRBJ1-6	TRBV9	CASSGQGAGNSPLHF	TGTGCCAGCAGCGGACAGGGGGCTGGAAATTCACCCCTCCACTTT
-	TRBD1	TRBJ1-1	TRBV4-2	CASSQGTAGGTEAFF	TGTGCCAGCAGCCAGGGGACAGCGGGGGGTACTGAAGCTTTCTTT
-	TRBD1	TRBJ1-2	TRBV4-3	CASSHLDRAITF	TGCGCCAGCAGCCACCTAGACAGGGCTATAACCTTC
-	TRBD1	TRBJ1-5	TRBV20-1	CSASAWGQGSNQPQHF	TGCAGTGCTAGTGCCTGGGGACAGGGAAGCAATCAGCCCCAGCATTTT
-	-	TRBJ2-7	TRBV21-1	CASSKGTRPYEQYF	TGTGCCAGCAGCAAAGGGACTAGGCCCTACGAGCAGTACTTC
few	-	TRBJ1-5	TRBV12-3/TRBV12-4	CASSFGGNQPQHF	TGTGCCAGCAGTTTCGGGGGGAATCAGCCCCAGCATTTT